This TCR beta chain came from a study of T-cell reconstitution after alpha-beta-depleted transplantation in children. Using unique molecular identifiers, the investigators prepared the TCRbeta library. One entry per CDR3 protein, called by TCRdb with MiXCR from the PCR reads. Among about 610,000 distinct CDR3 sequences, 10% were seen once, and the ten largest hold less than 5%. This CDR3 region has 14 residues. Germline trimming cut 4 bases from V and 6 bases from J; bases unmatched to any gene: 0. This receptor was taken from a human donor who donated a stem cell graft to a child with acute myeloid leukemia. V gene TRBV12-3 or TRBV12-4 combines with J gene TRBJ1-6, with 10 bases matching TRBD1. The specimen comprised PBMCs from the stem cell graft donor, sampled from the stem cell graft. The DNA for the CDR3 is TGTGCCAGCAGTTGGACAGGGGGTAATTCACCCCTCCACTTT. It is translated as CASSWTGGNSPLHF.